This is a list of T cell receptor beta chains from one sample in a study of long-term antiretroviral therapy in people with HIV. Generated by immunoSEQ multiplex PCR, the TCRdb table keeps only in-frame clones and is missing some. This sample yields tens of thousands of clones, of which 90% to 95% are seen a single time; around 3% belongs to the top ten. This specimen consisted of unsorted PBMCs, obtained 3.7 years after starting antiretroviral therapy. The source of these receptors is a woman between 45 and 65 years old with HIV. The CDR3 runs from the conserved cysteine through the conserved F or W. The D gene is left open where the match is weak. Size tells how often a clone was seen (once, few, many) or the class of an expanded clone, and some rows leave it out.

CDR3 DNA: TGTGCCAGCAGCGTAGGGGGTGGGAATAATTCACCCCTCCACTTT
CDR3 protein: CASSVGGGNNSPLHF
J gene: TRBJ1-6
D gene: NA
clone size: once
V gene: TRBV9

CDR3 DNA: TGTGCCAGCAGTTACCCGGTAGGGGCCGCCTACAATGAGCAGTTCTTC
CDR3 protein: CASSYPVGAAYNEQFF
J gene: TRBJ2-1
D gene: NA
clone size: NA
V gene: TRBV6-6

CDR3 DNA: TGTGCCAGCAGCCCCATCGTGGGAGGGGGCCGAGGGACCCAGTACTTC
CDR3 protein: CASSPIVGGGRGTQYF
J gene: TRBJ2-5
D gene: NA
clone size: NA
V gene: TRBV11-2

CDR3 DNA: TGTGCCAGCAGTTCAATACGTCGGGAGCTGTTTTTT
CDR3 protein: CASSSIRRELFF
J gene: TRBJ2-2
D gene: NA
clone size: NA
V gene: TRBV27

CDR3 DNA: TGTGCCAGCAGGGAGAGACAGGGTCGGAACTACGAGCAGTACTTC
CDR3 protein: CASRERQGRNYEQYF
J gene: TRBJ2-7
D gene: TRBD1
clone size: NA
V gene: TRBV2

CDR3 DNA: TGTGCCAGCAGTTACCCAGGGGAGTCCTACAATGAGCAGTTCTTC
CDR3 protein: CASSYPGESYNEQFF
J gene: TRBJ2-1
D gene: NA
clone size: once
V gene: TRBV6-5

CDR3 DNA: TGTGCCAGCAGCTTAGGCCCCGGAACTCAGAATTCACCCCTCCACTTT
CDR3 protein: CASSLGPGTQNSPLHF
J gene: TRBJ1-6
D gene: NA
clone size: once
V gene: TRBV7-6

CDR3 DNA: TGTGCCAGCCGCCTAGCGGGGGGGCAAGGGCAGTACTTC
CDR3 protein: CASRLAGGQGQYF
J gene: TRBJ2-7
D gene: TRBD2
clone size: NA
V gene: TRBV11-2

CDR3 DNA: TGTGCCAGTAGTATAGGGTCAGGGGTCAGCAATCAGCCCCAGCATTTT
CDR3 protein: CASSIGSGVSNQPQHF
J gene: TRBJ1-5
D gene: NA
clone size: once
V gene: TRBV19

CDR3 DNA: TGTGCCAGCAGTTTATTTCAGGAGTCCTCCTACGAGCAGTACTTC
CDR3 protein: CASSLFQESSYEQYF
J gene: TRBJ2-7
D gene: NA
clone size: once
V gene: TRBV27

CDR3 DNA: TGTGCTAGCAGCTTAGGCCGGACTAGTCAAGAGACCCAGTACTTC
CDR3 protein: CASSLGRTSQETQYF
J gene: TRBJ2-5
D gene: TRBD2
clone size: NA
V gene: TRBV7-7

CDR3 DNA: TGTGCCAGCAGTTATCGGAACTCTGATGAGCAGTTCTTC
CDR3 protein: CASSYRNSDEQFF
J gene: TRBJ2-1
D gene: NA
clone size: NA
V gene: TRBV6-6

CDR3 DNA: TGTGCCAGCAGCATTCTACAGGGGACGGACGGGGAGCTGTTTTTT
CDR3 protein: CASSILQGTDGELFF
J gene: TRBJ2-2
D gene: TRBD1
clone size: NA
V gene: TRBV9

CDR3 DNA: TGTGCCAGCAGTTACTCCAGCGTACAGTTCTTC
CDR3 protein: CASSYSSVQFF
J gene: TRBJ2-1
D gene: NA
clone size: NA
V gene: TRBV6-5

CDR3 DNA: TGTGCCAGCAGCCAGGACAGGGAACAGAACACTGAAGCTTTCTTT
CDR3 protein: CASSQDREQNTEAFF
J gene: TRBJ1-1
D gene: TRBD1
clone size: NA
V gene: TRBV6-8

CDR3 DNA: TGTGCCAGCAGTTACTTCTCCCAGGGCGAGGGTCAGCCCCAGCATTTT
CDR3 protein: CASSYFSQGEGQPQHF
J gene: TRBJ1-5
D gene: NA
clone size: NA
V gene: TRBV6-6

CDR3 DNA: TGTGCCAGCAGCCGCGGGGGGCCTTTCTACGAGCAGTACTTC
CDR3 protein: CASSRGGPFYEQYF
J gene: TRBJ2-7
D gene: TRBD2
clone size: NA
V gene: TRBV6-5

CDR3 DNA: TGTGCCAGCACCGTCGGGGGGCAGAGTCGGGGAGCTTTCTTT
CDR3 protein: CASTVGGQSRGAFF
J gene: TRBJ1-1
D gene: NA
clone size: NA
V gene: TRBV6-6

CDR3 DNA: TGTGCCAGTGGGCCCGGCAGGGCTTCACCCCTCCACTTT
CDR3 protein: CASGPGRASPLHF
J gene: TRBJ1-6
D gene: NA
clone size: NA
V gene: TRBV19

CDR3 DNA: TGTGCCAGCAGGCCTCGCGGGGGGCAAGAGACCCAGTACTTC
CDR3 protein: CASRPRGGQETQYF
J gene: TRBJ2-5
D gene: TRBD2
clone size: NA
V gene: TRBV7-2

CDR3 DNA: TGCAGCGTACAACTAGCGGGGGGAGATACGCAGTATTTT
CDR3 protein: CSVQLAGGDTQYF
J gene: TRBJ2-3
D gene: TRBD2
clone size: NA
V gene: TRBV29-1

CDR3 DNA: TGTGCCAGCAGCCAAGATTATTCGGGGTCCGGAAACACCATATATTTT
CDR3 protein: CASSQDYSGSGNTIYF
J gene: TRBJ1-3
D gene: NA
clone size: once
V gene: TRBV4-2

CDR3 DNA: TGCGCCAGCAGCACAACGACAGTACAAGAGACCCAGTACTTC
CDR3 protein: CASSTTTVQETQYF
J gene: TRBJ2-5
D gene: NA
clone size: NA
V gene: TRBV5-1

CDR3 DNA: TGCGCCAGCAGCTTCGATATAGGGAGTAACGAGCAGTACTTC
CDR3 protein: CASSFDIGSNEQYF
J gene: TRBJ2-7
D gene: NA
clone size: once
V gene: TRBV5-1

CDR3 DNA: TGTGCCAGCAGCTTGGGTAGCGGCACAGATACGCAGTATTTT
CDR3 protein: CASSLGSGTDTQYF
J gene: TRBJ2-3
D gene: NA
clone size: NA
V gene: TRBV11-2

CDR3 DNA: TGTGCCACCAGCAGAGACAGGGGCATGAACACTGAAGCTTTCTTT
CDR3 protein: CATSRDRGMNTEAFF
J gene: TRBJ1-1
D gene: NA
clone size: once
V gene: TRBV15

CDR3 DNA: TGTGCCAGCAGTTATATCCCCGGACCCGGGTCTGGAAACACCATATATTTT
CDR3 protein: CASSYIPGPGSGNTIYF
J gene: TRBJ1-3
D gene: NA
clone size: NA
V gene: TRBV5-5

CDR3 DNA: TGTGCCAGCAGCTTATCTGATAGACAGCAGTTCTTC
CDR3 protein: CASSLSDRQQFF
J gene: TRBJ2-1
D gene: NA
clone size: NA
V gene: TRBV7-9

CDR3 DNA: TGCGCCAGCAGCTTGGCGCTAGCGGACTACAATGAGCAGTTCTTC
CDR3 protein: CASSLALADYNEQFF
J gene: TRBJ2-1
D gene: TRBD2
clone size: NA
V gene: TRBV5-1